This T cell receptor (beta chain) was captured by sequencing in a study of blood T cells in healthy people across ages. Then a second PCR, running roughly 7 to 11 cycles, was carried out with a sample-barcoded 5' primer and a J-beta primer mix. One entry per CDR3 protein, called by TCRdb with MiXCR from the 5' RACE reads. Here the sample spans about 1.1 million distinct CDR3 sequences, roughly two fifths being singletons. The CDR3 runs to 17 residues. Germline CDR1 MNHEY, CDR2 SVGEGT. The J segment lost 5 bases and the V segment lost 2 bases, leaving 13 bases of the junction unmatched. This clonotype has a handful of counts.

The rearrangement links TRBV6-2 or TRBV6-3 to TRBJ2-3; the match to TRBD2 covers 7 bases. The source of this sequence is a young man in good health. Sequenced sample: blood. CDR3 coding DNA: TGTGCCAGCAGTTACCCTCGACTAGCATTCAAAGTAGATACGCAGTATTTT. This codes for CASSYPRLAFKVDTQYF.